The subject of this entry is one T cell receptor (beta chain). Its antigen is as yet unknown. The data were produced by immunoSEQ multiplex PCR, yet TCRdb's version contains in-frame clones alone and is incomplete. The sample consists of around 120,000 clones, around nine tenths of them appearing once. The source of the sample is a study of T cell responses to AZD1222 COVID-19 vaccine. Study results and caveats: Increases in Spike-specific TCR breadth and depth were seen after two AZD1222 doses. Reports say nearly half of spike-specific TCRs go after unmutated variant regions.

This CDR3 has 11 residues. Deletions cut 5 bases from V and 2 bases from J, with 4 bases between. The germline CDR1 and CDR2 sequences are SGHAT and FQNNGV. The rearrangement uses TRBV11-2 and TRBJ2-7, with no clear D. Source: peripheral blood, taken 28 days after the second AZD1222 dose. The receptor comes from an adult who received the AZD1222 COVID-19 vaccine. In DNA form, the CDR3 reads TGTGCCAGCAGCGCCACCTACGAGCAGTACTTC. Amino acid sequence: CASSATYEQYF.